These 19 T cell receptor beta chains were all obtained from the same sample, sequenced in a study of blood T cell repertoires in COVID-19. Clones were sequenced by immunoSEQ multiplex PCR, and TCRdb holds only the in-frame ones, with some missing. The repertoire includes about 350,000 clones, 88% of them detected once, and 0.95% to 1.1% sits in the top ten. Specimen: PBMCs or T cells enriched from blood (not recorded which). The origin of the receptors is a woman younger than 45 who had been exposed to COVID-19.

This clone was seen just once. The rearrangement uses TRBV24-1 and TRBJ1-5, with 10 bases aligning to TRBD1. This CDR3 is 15 amino acids long. Unmatched junction bases numbered 8, after V lost 5 bases and J lost 8 bases. Per germline, CDR1 KGHDR and CDR2 SFDVKD. CDR3: CATSVGTGEGKPQHF. The CDR3 DNA reads TGTGCCACCAGTGTCGGGACAGGGGAGGGGAAGCCCCAGCATTTT.

The rearrangement links TRBV28 to TRBJ1-3; no firm D call. Deletions cut 7 bases from V and 0 bases from J, with 10 bases between. Germline V gene lookup returns CDR1 MDHEN and CDR2 SYDVKM. The CDR3 extends over 14 amino acids. Written as DNA, the CDR3 is TGTGCCAGCATGGGAGCCAACTCTGGAAACACCATATATTTT. It specifies CASMGANSGNTIYF.

The chain has TRBV29-1 and TRBJ1-2; the D gene is possibly TRBD1 (5 bases). This CDR3 is built from 14 residues. V was shortened by 6 bases and J by 5 bases, with 19 bases between the two germline ends. Per the germline V gene, CDR1 is SQVTM and CDR2 is ANQGSEA. CDR3 DNA sequence: TGCAGCGTCCAAGGGGACCCCGGGGGGTATGGCTACACCTTC. Protein sequence: CSVQGDPGGYGYTF. Looking up the rest from reference TRBV29-1 and TRBJ1-2 gives the full variable domain: SAVISQKPSRDICQRGTSLTIQCQVDSQVTMMFWYRQQPGQSLTLIATANQGSEATYESGFVIDKFPISRPNLTFSTLTVSNMSPEDSSIYLCSVQGDPGGYGYTFGSGTRLTVV.

The chain combines TRBV28 with TRBJ2-7, with TRBD1 identical over 11 bases. The J segment lost 6 bases and the V segment lost 4 bases, leaving 14 bases of the junction unmatched. The CDR3 covers 17 residues. From germline, CDR1 is MDHEN and CDR2 SYDVKM. This chain's CDR3 is CASSSSPGTGGRVEQYF. CDR3 DNA sequence: TGTGCCAGCAGTTCCAGTCCTGGGACAGGGGGACGAGTCGAGCAGTACTTC.

V and J are TRBV19 and TRBJ1-1; TRBD1 might be the D (6 bases). The CDR3 consists of 14 residues. V gave up 9 bases and J gave up 2 bases, with 16 bases separating them. Germline CDR1 is LNHDA and CDR2 is SQIVND (reference sequence). The CDR3 region is CASCLQGPNTEAFF. The CDR3 DNA is TGTGCCAGCTGTTTACAGGGCCCTAACACTGAAGCTTTCTTT.

A single count supports this clone. The chain recombines TRBV5-5 with TRBJ2-7; possible D gene TRBD2, 6 bases. Looked up from germline, CDR1 is SGHKS and CDR2 is YYEKEE (reference sequence). Trimming removed 1 base from V and 6 bases from J, with 11 bases in between. This CDR3 has 13 residues. Here the CDR3 DNA reads TGTGCCAGCAGCTTGTACCAGGGAGGCGAGCAGTACTTC. Translated: CASSLYQGGEQYF.

The genes are TRBV21-1 and TRBJ2-1; the table's D call, TRBD1, has no DNA check behind it. TRBV21-1 is shown as a pseudogene. There are 16 residues in the CDR3. The CDR3 loop is CASSKARPAPGNEQFF. DNA of the CDR3: TGTGCCAGCAGCAAAGCGCGGCCAGCCCCAGGGAATGAGCAGTTCTTC.

The gene calls are TRBV2 and TRBJ1-5; D might be TRBD1 (6 bases). The CDR3 length is 15 residues. Germline CDR1 reads SNHLY; CDR2 reads FYNNEI. The V gene lost 7 bases and the J gene lost 1 base, with 14 bases spanning the gap. CDR3 DNA sequence: TGTGCCAGCAAGGGGGGGTGGTGGAGCAATCAGCCCCAGCATTTT. Amino acid sequence: CASKGGWWSNQPQHF.

This chain links TRBV7-8 with TRBJ1-5, with D possibly matching TRBD1 (5 bases). Germline V CDR1 and CDR2: SGHVS, FQNEAQ. This CDR3 spans 14 amino acids. V lost 4 bases to trimming and J lost 1 base, with 8 bases between them. In DNA form, the CDR3 reads TGTGCCAGCAGCTACGGGGGGAGCAATCAGCCCCAGCATTTT. Translation: CASSYGGSNQPQHF.

The chain is built from TRBV2 and TRBJ1-2, with D maybe TRBD1 (6 bases). CDR3 length: 14 amino acids. V was shortened by 6 bases and J by 1 base, with 12 bases between the two germline ends. Germline V lookup: CDR1 SNHLY, CDR2 FYNNEI. CDR3 region: CASRTPDSNYGYTF. CDR3 sequence (DNA): TGTGCCAGCAGAACCCCGGACAGTAACTATGGCTACACCTTC. Together with reference TRBV2 and TRBJ1-2, the CDR3 gives the full variable domain: EPEVTQTPSHQVTQMGQEVILRCVPISNHLYFYWYRQILGQKVEFLVSFYNNEISEKSEIFDDQFSVERPDGSNFTLKIRSTKLEDSAMYFCASRTPDSNYGYTFGSGTRLTVV.

The rearrangement uses TRBV7-2 and TRBJ2-3, with TRBD2 identical over 9 bases. Trimming took 1 base from V and 0 from J; bases not matched to a gene: 2. The germline CDR1 and CDR2 sequences are SGHTA and FQGNSA. CDR3 length: 16 amino acids. As DNA, the CDR3 is TGTGCCAGCAGCTTAGAGAGCGGGAGGAGCACAGATACGCAGTATTTT. Translation: CASSLESGRSTDTQYF. Full variable domain (missing parts from reference TRBV7-2 and TRBJ2-3): GAGVSQSPSNKVTEKGKDVELRCDPISGHTALYWYRQSLGQGLEFLIYFQGNSAPDKSGLPSDRFSAERTGGSVSTLTIQRTQQEDSAVYLCASSLESGRSTDTQYFGPGTRLTVL.

The chain has TRBV28 and TRBJ1-2; 9 positions agree with TRBD1. The CDR3 is 17 amino acids. With V trimmed by 3 bases and J by 1 base, 9 bases remained unmatched. Germline CDR1 is MDHEN and CDR2 is SYDVKM. Here the CDR3 reads CASSFFQPGQGNYGYTF. The CDR3 coding sequence is TGTGCCAGCAGTTTTTTCCAACCGGGACAGGGTAACTATGGCTACACCTTC.

The gene calls are TRBV27 and TRBJ1-6; no firm D call. CDR1 and CDR2 (germline): MNHEY, SMNVEV (reference sequence). The germline V and J ends were trimmed by 2 bases and 7 bases, with 12 bases remaining between them. The CDR3 sequence is 15 residues long. Here the CDR3 DNA reads TGTGCCAGCAGTTTAGTTCGGGGAACGAATTCACCCCTCCACTTT. It yields the protein CASSLVRGTNSPLHF.

The rearrangement joins TRBV2 to TRBJ2-2; the D gene is possibly TRBD1 (7 bases). Germline values: CDR1 SNHLY, CDR2 FYNNEI. Trimming removed 6 bases at V and 6 bases at J, with 14 bases between. The CDR3 spans 14 residues. The CDR3 DNA reads TGTGCCAGCAGCGCTGACAGGGAGGCCGGGGAGCTGTTTTTT. The encoded protein is CASSADREAGELFF.

The rearrangement uses TRBV15 and TRBJ2-1; TRBD2 aligns across 8 bases. The CDR3 contains 16 residues. Germline loops: CDR1 LNHNV, CDR2 YYDKDF (reference sequence). V shed 2 bases and J 4 bases; nucleotides not matched to a gene: 7. CDR3 nucleotides: TGTGCCACCAGCAGAACCACTAGCGGCCTATACAATGAGCAGTTCTTC. This translates into CATSRTTSGLYNEQFF.

V and J are TRBV2 and TRBJ2-2, with 7 positions matching TRBD1. The ends lost 8 bases at V and 7 bases at J; junction bases unmatched: 10. This CDR3 contains 14 residues. Per germline, CDR1 SNHLY and CDR2 FYNNEI. The CDR3 is CASGDREVHGELFF. DNA for the CDR3: TGTGCCAGCGGCGACAGGGAAGTTCACGGGGAGCTGTTTTTT.

The chain joins TRBV28 to TRBJ2-1; 12 nucleotides agree with TRBD2. The V segment lost 4 bases and the J segment 7 bases; nucleotides outside the gene matches: 5. This CDR3 is 15 amino acids long. Looked up from germline, CDR1 is MDHEN and CDR2 is SYDVKM. CDR3 bases: TGTGCCAGCAGTTCCCCTAGCGGGAGGGGTAATGAGCAGTTCTTC. It translates to CASSSPSGRGNEQFF. Looking up the rest from reference TRBV28 and TRBJ2-1 gives the full variable domain: DVKVTQSSRYLVKRTGEKVFLECVQDMDHENMFWYRQDPGLGLRLIYFSYDVKMKEKGDIPEGYSVSREKKERFSLILESASTNQTSMYLCASSSPSGRGNEQFFGPGTRLTVL.

V and J are TRBV9 and TRBJ2-3, with TRBD2 as a possible D gene (5 bases). V was cut by 2 bases and J by 3 bases, with 13 bases left in between. The germline V gene encodes CDR1 SGDLS and CDR2 YYNGEE. This CDR3 is 15 amino acids long. CDR3 amino acids: CASSVVGVLTDTQYF. The CDR3 DNA follows: TGTGCCAGCAGCGTGGTGGGAGTGTTGACAGATACGCAGTATTTT.

This chain connects TRBV7-3 to TRBJ2-2; D is undetermined. This CDR3 is built from 13 residues. Germline V gene data show CDR1 as SGHTA and CDR2 as FQGTGA. Trimming stripped 4 bases from V and 0 bases from J, with 3 bases between. The CDR3 DNA follows: TGTGCCAGCAGCTCCGCGAACACCGGGGAGCTGTTTTTT. This translates into CASSSANTGELFF.